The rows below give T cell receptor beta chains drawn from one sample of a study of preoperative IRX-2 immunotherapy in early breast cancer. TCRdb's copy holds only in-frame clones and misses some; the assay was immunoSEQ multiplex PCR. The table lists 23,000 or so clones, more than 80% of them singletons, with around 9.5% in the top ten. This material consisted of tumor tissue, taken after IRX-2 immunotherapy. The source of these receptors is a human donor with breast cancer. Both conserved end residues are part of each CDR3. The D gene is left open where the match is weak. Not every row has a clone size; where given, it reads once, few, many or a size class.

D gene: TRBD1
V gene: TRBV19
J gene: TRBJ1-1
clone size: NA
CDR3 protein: CASSLGTGRTEAFF
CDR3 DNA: TGTGCCAGTAGCCTAGGGACAGGGCGTACTGAAGCTTTCTTT

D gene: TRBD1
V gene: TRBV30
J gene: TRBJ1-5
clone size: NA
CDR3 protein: CAWAGTGDGQPQHF
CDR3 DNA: TGTGCCTGGGCCGGGACAGGGGACGGTCAGCCCCAGCATTTT

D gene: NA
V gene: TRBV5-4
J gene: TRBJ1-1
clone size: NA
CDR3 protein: CASSLERGLDTEAFF
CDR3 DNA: TGTGCCAGCAGCTTGGAACGGGGCCTGGACACTGAAGCTTTCTTT

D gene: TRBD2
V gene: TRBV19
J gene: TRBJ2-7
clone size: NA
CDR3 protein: CASSGLAGSYEQYF
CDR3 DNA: TGTGCCAGTAGTGGCCTAGCGGGTTCCTACGAGCAGTACTTC

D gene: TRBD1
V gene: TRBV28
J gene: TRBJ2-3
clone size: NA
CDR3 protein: CASSLELTGTATDTQYF
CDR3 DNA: TGTGCCAGCAGTTTAGAATTGACCGGGACAGCCACAGATACGCAGTATTTT

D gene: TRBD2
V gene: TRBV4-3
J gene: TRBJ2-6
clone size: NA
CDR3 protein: CASSQALAGGSGANVLTF
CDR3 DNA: TGCGCCAGCAGCCAAGCACTAGCGGGGGGATCTGGGGCCAACGTCCTGACTTTC

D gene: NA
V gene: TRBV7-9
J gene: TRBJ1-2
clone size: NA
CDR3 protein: CASTFSGPHGYTF
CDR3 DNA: TGTGCCAGCACCTTCTCAGGTCCCCATGGCTACACCTTC

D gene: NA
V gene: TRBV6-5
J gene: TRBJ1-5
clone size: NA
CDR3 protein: CASSYSTKFDGQPQHF
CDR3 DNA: TGTGCCAGCAGTTACTCGACGAAATTCGACGGACAGCCCCAGCATTTT

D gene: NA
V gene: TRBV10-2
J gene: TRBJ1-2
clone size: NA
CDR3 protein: CASSELGPNYGYTF
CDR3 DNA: TGCGCCAGCAGTGAACTCGGCCCTAACTATGGCTACACCTTC

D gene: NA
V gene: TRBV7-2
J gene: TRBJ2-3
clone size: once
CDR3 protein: CASSSRSGSDTQYF
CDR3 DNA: TGTGCCAGCAGCAGTCGGAGTGGGTCAGATACGCAGTATTTT

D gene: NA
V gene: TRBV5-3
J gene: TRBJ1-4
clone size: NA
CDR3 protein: CASSLSQINEKLFF
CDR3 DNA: TGTGCCAGCAGCTTGAGTCAGATAAATGAAAAACTGTTTTTT

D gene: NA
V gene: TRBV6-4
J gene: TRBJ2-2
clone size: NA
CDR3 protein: CASSDSQAGELFF
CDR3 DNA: TGTGCCAGCAGTGACTCGCAGGCCGGGGAGCTGTTTTTT

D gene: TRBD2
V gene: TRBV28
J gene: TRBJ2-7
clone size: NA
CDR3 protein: CASSSTLAGSYEQYF
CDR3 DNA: TGTGCCAGCAGTTCGACCTTAGCGGGCTCCTACGAGCAGTACTTC

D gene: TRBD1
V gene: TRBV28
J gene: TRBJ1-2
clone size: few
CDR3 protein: CASRRQGEDGYTF
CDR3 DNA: TGTGCCAGCAGGAGACAGGGCGAGGATGGCTACACCTTC

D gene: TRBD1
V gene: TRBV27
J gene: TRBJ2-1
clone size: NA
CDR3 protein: CASRDSSYNEQFF
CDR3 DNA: TGTGCCAGCCGGGACAGCTCCTACAATGAGCAGTTCTTC

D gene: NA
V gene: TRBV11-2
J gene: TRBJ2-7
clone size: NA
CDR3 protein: CASRRPGQSYEQYF
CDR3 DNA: TGTGCCAGCAGACGACCGGGACAATCCTACGAGCAGTACTTC

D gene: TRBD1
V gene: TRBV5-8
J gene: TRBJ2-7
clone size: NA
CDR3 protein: CASSPGQGYVEQYF
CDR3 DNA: TGTGCCAGCAGTCCGGGACAGGGTTACGTCGAGCAGTACTTC

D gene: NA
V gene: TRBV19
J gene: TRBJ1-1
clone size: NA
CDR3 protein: CASRGAGTEAFF
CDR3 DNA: TGTGCCAGTAGGGGGGCCGGCACTGAAGCTTTCTTT

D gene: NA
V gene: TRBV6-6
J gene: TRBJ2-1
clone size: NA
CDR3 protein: CASSYVKTGINEQFF
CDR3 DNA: TGTGCCAGCAGTTACGTGAAGACGGGAATCAATGAGCAGTTCTTC

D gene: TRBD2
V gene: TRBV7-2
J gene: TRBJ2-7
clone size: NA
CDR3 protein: CASSSLLRGGREQYF
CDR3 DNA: TGTGCCAGCAGCTCCCTCTTGCGGGGGGGCCGCGAGCAGTACTTC

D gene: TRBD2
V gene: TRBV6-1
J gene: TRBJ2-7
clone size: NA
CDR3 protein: CASSEASGSEQYF
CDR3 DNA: TGTGCCAGCAGTGAAGCTAGCGGGAGCGAGCAGTACTTC

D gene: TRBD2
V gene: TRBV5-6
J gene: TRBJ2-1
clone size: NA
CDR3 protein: CASSWGEGRYNEQFF
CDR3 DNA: TGTGCCAGCAGCTGGGGGGAGGGCCGCTACAATGAGCAGTTCTTC

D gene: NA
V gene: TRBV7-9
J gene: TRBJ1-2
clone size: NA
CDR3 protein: CASSPLRDYGYTF
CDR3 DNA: TGTGCCAGCAGCCCTCTTAGGGACTATGGCTACACCTTC

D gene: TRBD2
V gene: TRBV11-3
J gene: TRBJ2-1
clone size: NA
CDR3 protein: CASSSGLAGNEQFF
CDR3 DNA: TGTGCCAGCAGCTCAGGACTAGCGGGCAATGAGCAGTTCTTC

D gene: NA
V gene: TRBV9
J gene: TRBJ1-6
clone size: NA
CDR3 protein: CASSASAGDRNSPLHF
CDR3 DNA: TGTGCCAGCAGCGCCTCCGCAGGGGATCGAAATTCACCCCTCCACTTT

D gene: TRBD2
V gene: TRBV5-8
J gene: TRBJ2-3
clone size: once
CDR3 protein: CASSTGLATQYF
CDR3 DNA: TGTGCCAGCAGCACGGGACTAGCCACGCAGTATTTT

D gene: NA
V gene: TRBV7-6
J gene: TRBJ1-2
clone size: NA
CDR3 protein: CASSFDIVGQYGYTF
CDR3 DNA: TGTGCCAGCAGCTTTGATATTGTCGGACAGTATGGCTACACCTTC

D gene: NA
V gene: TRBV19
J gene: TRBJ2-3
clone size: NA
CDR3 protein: CASSFSPDTQYF
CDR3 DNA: TGTGCCAGTAGTTTCAGCCCAGATACGCAGTATTTT

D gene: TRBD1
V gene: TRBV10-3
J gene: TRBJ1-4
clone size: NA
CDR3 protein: CAIRRTGETNEKLFF
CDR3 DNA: TGTGCCATCAGACGGACAGGAGAAACTAATGAAAAACTGTTTTTT

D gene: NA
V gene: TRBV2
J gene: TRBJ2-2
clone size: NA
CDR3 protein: CASGGTYTGELFF
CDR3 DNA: TGTGCCAGCGGCGGAACGTACACCGGGGAGCTGTTTTTT

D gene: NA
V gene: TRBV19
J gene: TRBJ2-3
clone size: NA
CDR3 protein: CASNRGRTDTQYF
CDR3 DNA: TGTGCCAGTAACCGGGGGCGCACAGATACGCAGTATTTT

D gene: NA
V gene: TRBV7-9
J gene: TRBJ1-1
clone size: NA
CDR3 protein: CASSFSGSPTEAFF
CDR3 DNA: TGTGCCAGCAGCTTTTCAGGGAGCCCCACTGAAGCTTTCTTT

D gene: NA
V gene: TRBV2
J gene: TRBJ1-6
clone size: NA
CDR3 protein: CASSGRQSSYNSPLHF
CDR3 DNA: TGTGCCAGCAGTGGGAGACAGAGCTCCTATAATTCACCCCTCCACTTT

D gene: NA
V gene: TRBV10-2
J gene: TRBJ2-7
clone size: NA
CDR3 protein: CASSEFPVDEQYF
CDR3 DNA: TGCGCCAGCAGTGAGTTCCCCGTCGACGAGCAGTACTTC

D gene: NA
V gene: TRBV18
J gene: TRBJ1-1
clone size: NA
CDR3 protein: CASSPLGSNTEAFF
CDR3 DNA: TGTGCCAGCTCACCACTAGGTTCGAACACTGAAGCTTTCTTT

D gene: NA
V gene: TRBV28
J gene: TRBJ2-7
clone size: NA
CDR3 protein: CASSFTGLEQYF
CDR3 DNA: TGTGCCAGCAGTTTTACAGGGCTGGAGCAGTACTTC

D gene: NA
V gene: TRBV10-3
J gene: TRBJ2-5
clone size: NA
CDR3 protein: CAISARREETQYF
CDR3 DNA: TGTGCCATCAGTGCGCGGAGGGAGGAGACCCAGTACTTC

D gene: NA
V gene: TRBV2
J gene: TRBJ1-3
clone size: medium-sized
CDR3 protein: CATGVLDGGNTIYF
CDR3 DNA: TGTGCCACCGGGGTACTTGACGGTGGAAACACCATATATTTT

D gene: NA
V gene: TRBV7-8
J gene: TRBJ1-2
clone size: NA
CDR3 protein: CASSPHRSTNYGYTF
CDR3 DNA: TGTGCCAGCAGCCCTCACAGGAGTACCAACTATGGCTACACCTTC